This T cell receptor (beta chain) comes out of a study of blood T cell repertoires in COVID-19. In the study's own analysis: Reference gene primers were amplified, and this amplification served to estimate nucleated cell counts. The repertoire was sequenced with immunoSEQ multiplex PCR; TCRdb's copy has only in-frame clones and lacks some. D and trimming come from the DNA, and the V and J calls and clone size come from that table. The data contain roughly 250,000 clones, approximately 85% of them singletons. The germline V gene has CDR1 LNHDA and CDR2 SQIVND (reference sequence). J gave up 4 bases and V 10 bases, and 12 bases lay outside the gene matches. The CDR3 has 15 amino acids. The study recruited people aged about 18 to 90 years across roughly 25 US areas. Resolution of symptoms, clearance, or two negative PCRs was present in recovered Cohort 3 donors.

The sequencing sample was made of PBMCs or T cells enriched from blood (not recorded which). The chain joins TRBV19 to TRBJ1-3; 8 bases line up with TRBD1. This clonotype originated in a woman in her 50s who had recovered from COVID-19. The CDR3 bases are TGTGCCACACGGACAGGGAAAGGTTCCGGAAACACCATATATTTT. This translates into CATRTGKGSGNTIYF.